Below, 17 T cell receptor beta chains from the same sample are listed, as sequenced in a study of CD8+CD57+ T cells in acquired aplastic anemia. CD8+CD57+ cell expansion, shown by flow cytometry, had occurred in the patients selected for sequencing. Both TCR beta VDJ combination and CDR3 sequence profiling were carried out. Genomic DNA was the template for this profiling. Via MiXCR, TCRdb re-called the reads, giving one row per CDR3 protein. The sample yields about 160,000 distinct CDR3 sequences, roughly 43% seen once. The source material was sorted CD4+, CD8+, or CD8+CD57+ T cells (not recorded which) from PBMCs. Receptor source: a human donor with aplastic anemia.

In this sample, this clonotype turned up many times. The chain combines TRBV5-1 with TRBJ1-2, with 8 bases aligning to TRBD1. The germline CDR1 and CDR2 sequences are SGHRS and YFSETQ. Trimming at V came to 4 bases and at J to 4 bases, leaving 9 bases not matched to a gene. The CDR3 is made up of 15 amino acids. The CDR3 region has the DNA TGCGCCAGCAGCCTGGGGACAGGTCTCGGCTATGGCTACACCTTC. Protein product: CASSLGTGLGYGYTF.

The CDR3 sequence is CASQGRRETQYF. CDR3 DNA sequence: TGTGCCAGTCAAGGCAGAAGAGAGACCCAGTACTTC. V gene TRBV7-9 combines with J gene TRBJ2-7; D is ambiguous. The DNA end lines up better with TRBJ2-5; the J call may be wrong. The CDR3 runs 12 residues. CDR1 SEHNR and CDR2 FQNEAQ come from the germline V gene (reference sequence).

V is TRBV10-3 and J is TRBJ1-1; the match to TRBD1 covers 9 bases. V gave up 0 bases and J gave up 1 base; unmatched junction bases: 6. The CDR3 spans 17 residues. Germline CDR1 reads ENHRY; CDR2 reads SYGVKD. The CDR3 protein is CAISESGQGGGNTEAFF. The CDR3 DNA follows: TGTGCCATCAGTGAGTCGGGACAGGGAGGGGGGAACACTGAAGCTTTCTTT.

This chain joins TRBV19 and TRBJ1-1, with a weak D call TRBD1 (5 bases). This CDR3 has 14 amino acids. Trimming removed 4 bases at V and 3 bases at J, with 12 bases between. CDR1 LNHDA and CDR2 SQIVND come from the germline V gene (reference sequence). CDR3 amino acids: CASSRGLADTEAFF. DNA of the CDR3: TGTGCCAGTAGTAGGGGACTAGCGGACACTGAAGCTTTCTTT.

The genes are TRBV25-1 and TRBJ2-7; 12 nucleotides match TRBD2. CDR1 and CDR2 from the germline V gene are MGHDK and SYGVNS. This CDR3 has 15 amino acids. V gave up 2 bases and J gave up 6 bases; unmatched junction bases: 5. The DNA of the CDR3 is TGTGCCAGCAGTGAACCCCGACTAGCGGGAGTCGAGCAGTACTTC. Translating it yields CASSEPRLAGVEQYF.

The J gene is TRBJ1-2, the V gene TRBV20-1; maybe TRBD1 (5 bases). The germline V gene encodes CDR1 DFQATT and CDR2 SNEGSKA (reference sequence). The CDR3 loop spans 15 amino acids. V was shortened by 6 bases and J by 4 bases, with 21 bases between the two germline ends. CDR3 residues: CSANNRDGSFYGYTF. In DNA, the CDR3 is TGCAGTGCGAACAACCGGGACGGTAGCTTCTATGGCTACACCTTC.

V usage is TRBV28 and J usage is TRBJ2-6; 7 nucleotides line up with TRBD1. This CDR3 comprises 19 residues. Losses at the gene ends were 5 bases for V and 0 bases for J; bases not matched to a gene: 13. Germline CDR1 reads MDHEN; CDR2 reads SYDVKM. CDR3 DNA: TGTGCCAGCAGTCTCTTCCGGGACAGCCTCCTCTCTGGGGCCAACGTCCTGACTTTC. It specifies CASSLFRDSLLSGANVLTF.

This clonotype was detected a few times. The chain recombines TRBV29-1 with TRBJ1-4, with D unclear. Trimming removed 7 bases at V and 4 bases at J, with 13 bases between. The CDR3 sequence is 13 residues long. Germline CDR1 and CDR2: SQVTM and ANQGSEA. The CDR3 reads CSAISDFNEKLFF. The CDR3 DNA is TGCAGCGCCATTTCAGATTTTAATGAAAAACTGTTTTTT. The full variable domain, in which reference TRBV29-1 and TRBJ1-4 provide the parts outside the CDR3, is SAVISQKPSRDICQRGTSLTIQCQVDSQVTMMFWYRQQPGQSLTLIATANQGSEATYESGFVIDKFPISRPNLTFSTLTVSNMSPEDSSIYLCSAISDFNEKLFFGSGTQLSVL.

V is TRBV19 and J is TRBJ2-5; possible D gene TRBD2, 5 bases. V was shortened by 1 base and J by 5 bases, with 11 bases between the two germline ends. The CDR3 runs 14 residues. Germline V gene data show CDR1 as LNHDA and CDR2 as SQIVND (reference sequence). This CDR3 is CASSIGRGRETQYF. In nucleotides, the CDR3 is TGTGCCAGTAGTATAGGAAGAGGGCGGGAGACCCAGTACTTC.

V is TRBV7-3 and J is TRBJ2-7; 7 nucleotides line up with TRBD2. CDR1 is SGHTA and CDR2 is FQGTGA in the germline V gene. With V trimmed by 8 bases and J by 2 bases, 6 bases remained unmatched. The CDR3 consists of 13 residues. CDR3 DNA sequence: TGTGCCAGCGGGGAGGGCTCGACCTACGAGCAGTACTTC. Protein product: CASGEGSTYEQYF.

This clonotype was seen many times. The chain recombines TRBV29-1 with TRBJ2-7; TRBD1 aligns across 10 bases. Germline CDR1 is SQVTM and CDR2 is ANQGSEA. This CDR3 spans 14 amino acids. The trim removed 6 bases at V and 6 bases at J, leaving 11 bases unmatched. In DNA form, the CDR3 reads TGCAGCGTCGAGACCGGGACAGGGGTTCTCGAGCAGTACTTC. Translated: CSVETGTGVLEQYF.

V gene TRBV10-3 combines with J gene TRBJ2-1; 10 bases line up with TRBD1. CDR3 size: 13 residues. With V trimmed by 10 bases and J by 7 bases, 7 bases remained unmatched. From germline, CDR1 is ENHRY and CDR2 SYGVKD. CDR3 in DNA: TGTGCCACCCGACAGGGGGCAACTAATGAGCAGTTCTTC. Translation gives CATRQGATNEQFF.

Remarks on this clonotype: A much larger clone differs from this one at a single base, so this may be a read error. The rearrangement uses TRBV5-1 and TRBJ2-1; D call uncertain. CDR3 length: 12 residues. The germline V and J ends were trimmed by 4 bases and 8 bases, with 10 bases remaining between them. The germline V gene has CDR1 SGHRS and CDR2 YFSETQ. The CDR3 reads CASSPPHDEQFF. The DNA of the CDR3 is TGCGCCAGCAGCCCCCCTCACGATGAGCAGTTCTTC.

This rearrangement joins TRBV7-9 to TRBJ1-4; TRBD1 agrees at 7 bases. In germline, CDR1 is SEHNR, CDR2 FQNEAQ (reference sequence). Losses at the gene ends were 6 bases for V and 5 bases for J; bases not matched to a gene: 9. The CDR3 totals 15 residues. CDR3 sequence: CASSQGSRGNEKLFF. CDR3 DNA sequence: TGTGCCAGCAGTCAAGGAAGCAGGGGGAATGAAAAACTGTTTTTT.

This clonotype showed up just once. The chain employs TRBV6-2 or TRBV6-3 and TRBJ1-5; D gene unclear. The V gene's germline CDR1 is MNHEY and CDR2 SVGEGT. V was cut by 1 base and J by 2 bases, with 12 bases left in between. The CDR3 is 16 residues long. CDR3 in DNA: TGTGCCAGCAGTTACTTATCGGCGGATGGCAATCAGCCCCAGCATTTT. This sequence encodes CASSYLSADGNQPQHF.

The sample holds one count of this clonotype. The V and J genes are TRBV7-9 and TRBJ1-1; TRBD1 matches 9 bases. After removal of 4 bases from V and 4 bases from J, the junction contained 7 bases not matched to a gene. The CDR3 contains 15 residues. From germline, CDR1 is SEHNR and CDR2 FQNEAQ (reference sequence). The CDR3 sequence: CASSWDGTGSTEAFF. CDR3 in DNA: TGTGCCAGCAGCTGGGACGGGACAGGGAGCACTGAAGCTTTCTTT.

This chain links TRBV10-3 with TRBJ1-3, with 9 bases lining up with TRBD1. J was trimmed by 4 bases and V by 10 bases; bases with no gene match: 11. The germline CDR1 and CDR2 sequences are ENHRY and SYGVKD. CDR3 length: 15 amino acids. The CDR3 reads CATNQQGASGNTIYF. CDR3 bases: TGTGCCACCAACCAACAGGGGGCGTCGGGAAACACCATATATTTT.